This entry describes one TCR beta chain. Its antigen is as yet unknown. This sample was taken from a study of cytomegalovirus exposure and HLA in healthy donors. Overall study: Most donors, roughly 77% of approximately 400 genotyped, fell in the Caucasian-associated ancestry cluster. Study outcomes and limitations: TCR beta V- and J-gene trimming was later associated with a missense DCLRE1C variant. Earlier analysis looked at TCR beta V segments, and most were productive about 90% or about 30% of the time. What TCR beta sequences reportedly achieved was accurate prediction of HLA-A and HLA-B alleles in most subjects.

The PCR contained 60 Vbeta and 13 Jbeta primers. Clones were sequenced by immunoSEQ multiplex PCR, and TCRdb holds only the in-frame ones, with some missing. The sample table includes roughly 80,000 clones. CDR1 is MNHNS, CDR2 SASEGT, per germline. The ends were cut back, 0 bases at V and 3 bases at J, with 9 bases in the middle. The CDR3 sequence is 15 residues long. The receptor was derived from a woman younger than 45 in good health and CMV-seronegative. Specimen: PBMCs. This chain connects TRBV6-1 to TRBJ2-1; D not resolved. CDR3 DNA sequence: TGTGCCAGCAGTGAAGCCAACGCTATCTACAATGAGCAGTTCTTC. Protein product: CASSEANAIYNEQFF.